The rows below give T cell receptor beta chains drawn from one sample of a study of cytomegalovirus exposure and HLA in healthy donors. Only in-frame clones appear in the TCRdb table, and some are missing; sequencing was by immunoSEQ multiplex PCR. The table lists 95,000 to 150,000 clones, roughly 80% of them singletons. Sequencing was carried out using PBMCs. The receptors come from a female donor in good health and CMV-seropositive. Both conserved end residues are part of each CDR3. D genes are given only for firm matches. Clone size is not always given. Where it is, it says once, few, many or a class for expanded clones.

>TRBV27|TRBD2|TRBJ2-1|NA
CASSSFSGGENEQFF
TGTGCCAGCAGTTCCTTTAGCGGGGGGGAAAATGAGCAGTTCTTC
>TRBV4-3|NA|TRBJ2-3|NA
CASKQGLASEDTQYF
TGCGCCAGCAAGCAGGGCCTCGCCTCGGAAGATACGCAGTATTTT
>TRBV5-1|TRBD1|TRBJ1-6|once
CASSLEGQGPSPLHF
TGCGCCAGCAGCTTGGAGGGACAGGGCCCTTCACCCCTCCACTTT
>TRBV6-1|TRBD1|TRBJ1-2|NA
CASSDIQGSDGYTF
TGTGCCAGCAGTGACATACAGGGGAGCGATGGCTACACCTTC
>TRBV5-1|NA|TRBJ1-1|NA
CASIGGNRDTEAFF
TGCGCCAGCATAGGGGGAAATAGGGACACTGAAGCTTTCTTT
>TRBV10-3|TRBD1|TRBJ1-1|NA
CAISGLGGYTEAFF
TGTGCCATCAGTGGCCTAGGGGGCTACACTGAAGCTTTCTTT
>TRBV6-1|NA|TRBJ1-1|NA
CASTSYTEAFF
TGTGCCAGCACTAGCTACACTGAAGCTTTCTTT
>TRBV5-1|TRBD1|TRBJ2-5|NA
CASSLADTGTGREQYF
TGCGCCAGCAGCTTGGCCGACACCGGGACAGGGAGGGAGCAGTACTTC
>TRBV11-2|NA|TRBJ2-5|NA
CASSLDRGLSETQYF
TGTGCCAGCAGCTTAGACAGGGGTCTTAGTGAGACCCAGTACTTC
>TRBV6-4|TRBD1|TRBJ2-1|NA
CASSGDRGQEQFF
TGTGCCTCAAGCGGGGACAGGGGGCAGGAGCAGTTCTTC
>TRBV7-8|NA|TRBJ1-3|NA
CASSKYRVAGNTIYF
TGTGCCAGCAGCAAATACAGGGTCGCGGGAAACACCATATATTTT